Each of the 18 T cell receptor beta chains below was sequenced from the same sample in a study of cytomegalovirus exposure and HLA in healthy donors. The PCR used 60 Vbeta and 13 Jbeta primers. The method was immunoSEQ multiplex PCR; TCRdb's version includes in-frame clones alone and lacks a portion of them. This table has roughly 65,000 clones, 68% appearing once. Sequenced sample: PBMCs. The receptors here all came from a man in his forties or fifties in good health and CMV-seropositive.

This clone is a singleton in its sample. The chain is built from TRBV19 and TRBJ2-6, with 7 bases aligning to TRBD1. This CDR3 comprises 14 residues. Germline loops: CDR1 LNHDA, CDR2 SQIVND (reference sequence). The J segment lost 4 bases and the V segment lost 7 bases, leaving 4 bases of the junction unmatched. DNA of the CDR3: TGTGCCAGTATCGACAGGGCGGGGGCCAACGTCCTGACTTTC. Translating it yields CASIDRAGANVLTF.

The rearrangement joins TRBV5-4 to TRBJ2-1, with 8 bases fitting TRBD2. The CDR3 spans 15 residues. V gave up 0 bases and J gave up 4 bases; unmatched junction bases: 3. Germline CDR1 SGHNT, CDR2 YYREEE (reference sequence). The CDR3 DNA sequence: TGTGCCAGCAGCTTGGATAGCGGGACATACAATGAGCAGTTCTTC. This sequence encodes CASSLDSGTYNEQFF.

A few counts support this clone. The rearrangement uses TRBV25-1 and TRBJ2-7; 9 positions match TRBD1. This CDR3 is built from 15 residues. V trimming: 7 bases; J trimming: 5 bases; junction bases outside the gene matches: 12. CDR1 and CDR2 from the germline V gene are MGHDK and SYGVNS. The CDR3 DNA reads as TGTGCCAGCAACCCCCGAAACAGGGGGCGCGACGAGCAGTACTTC. It codes for CASNPRNRGRDEQYF.

The chain links TRBV11-3 to TRBJ2-3, with 7 bases identical to TRBD2. The CDR3 contains 16 residues. Germline CDR1 reads SGHNT; CDR2 reads YENEEA. The J segment lost 3 bases and the V segment lost 0 bases, leaving 6 bases of the junction unmatched. The CDR3, as DNA: TGTGCCAGCAGCTTAGATCTTAGGCGGGAGACAGATACGCAGTATTTT. As protein: CASSLDLRRETDTQYF.

CDR3 in amino acids: CASSSYRDRDTGELFF. CDR3 DNA: TGTGCCAGCAGCAGTTACCGGGACAGGGACACCGGGGAGCTGTTTTTT. The chain uses TRBV5-6 and TRBJ2-2, with 9 positions matching TRBD1. Germline trimming cut 4 bases from V and 3 bases from J; bases unmatched to any gene: 7. CDR3 length equals 16 residues. Germline V gives CDR1 SGHDT, CDR2 YYEEEE.

A few counts support this clone. V is TRBV6-1 and J is TRBJ1-2; no clear D. Germline CDR1 MNHNS, CDR2 SASEGT. This CDR3 has 13 residues. Trimming removed 6 bases from V and 1 base from J, with 9 bases in between. Written as DNA, the CDR3 is TGTGCCAGCAGCTCCCAGGTTAACTATGGCTACACCTTC. It codes for CASSSQVNYGYTF.

This sequence joins TRBV6-5 and TRBJ1-4; 7 positions agree with TRBD1. The CDR3 covers 14 residues. CDR1 is MNHEY, CDR2 SVGAGI, per germline. The V and J ends lost 6 bases and 8 bases, in that order; junction bases with no gene match: 9. This chain's CDR3 is CASRPGQLLEKLFF. CDR3 DNA sequence: TGTGCCAGCAGGCCGGGACAGCTCTTAGAAAAACTGTTTTTT.

The CDR3 DNA follows: TGTGCCAGCTCGCAGCCGGGACAGGGGTCTGCCTACGAGCAGTACTTC. This encodes CASSQPGQGSAYEQYF. This chain uses TRBV18 with TRBJ2-5; 10 bases line up with TRBD1. The DNA end is a closer match to TRBJ2-7, so the J assignment may be wrong. The CDR3 has 16 residues. The germline V gene encodes CDR1 KGHSH and CDR2 LQKENI.

The rearrangement links TRBV12-5 to TRBJ2-7, with 7 bases lining up with TRBD1. This CDR3 is 13 amino acids long. From germline, CDR1 is LGHNT and CDR2 FRNRAP. V gave up 6 bases and J gave up 5 bases; unmatched junction bases: 7. The CDR3 here is CASGLQGWDEQYF. For the CDR3, the DNA is TGTGCTAGTGGATTACAGGGGTGGGACGAGCAGTACTTC.

The chain links TRBV7-8 to TRBJ2-1, with D possibly being TRBD2 (6 bases). There are 13 residues in the CDR3. CDR1 and CDR2 (germline): SGHVS, FQNEAQ. V lost 6 bases and J lost 7, with 13 bases in between. The CDR3 spells CASRVAGPNEQFF. The CDR3 coding sequence is TGTGCCAGCAGGGTCGCGGGGCCTAATGAGCAGTTCTTC.

V gene TRBV30 combines with J gene TRBJ1-2, with D possibly being TRBD1 (6 bases). Germline-derived CDR1 and CDR2 are GTSNPN and SVGIG (reference sequence). The V end lost 7 bases, the J end lost 2 bases, and 14 bases lay between the germline ends. The length of the CDR3 is 13 residues. The CDR3 nucleotides read TGTGCCTCCCACAGGGTATTGAACTATGGCTACACCTTC. Translated, it gives CASHRVLNYGYTF.

V and J are TRBV9 and TRBJ1-1; 11 bases align to TRBD1. V lost 4 bases to trimming and J lost 4 bases; unmatched junction nucleotides: 6. CDR1 is SGDLS and CDR2 is YYNGEE in the germline V gene. CDR3 length: 15 residues. CDR3 sequence reads: CASSPRGQGGTEAFF. The CDR3 region has the DNA TGTGCCAGCAGCCCCAGGGGACAGGGGGGCACTGAAGCTTTCTTT.

The CDR3 region is CASRRDRHSYEQYF. The CDR3 DNA reads as TGTGCCAGCAGAAGGGACAGACACTCGTACGAGCAGTACTTC. The chain couples TRBV2 to TRBJ2-7; 7 bases line up with TRBD1. From germline, CDR1 is SNHLY and CDR2 FYNNEI. The CDR3 consists of 14 residues. V trimming: 6 bases; J trimming: 4 bases; junction bases outside the gene matches: 9.

V usage is TRBV7-2 and J usage is TRBJ1-2; D possibly corresponds to TRBD1 (5 bases). V lost 1 base, J lost 5 bases, and 8 bases lay in between. This CDR3 is built from 13 residues. Germline V gene sequence: CDR1 SGHTA, CDR2 FQGNSA. CDR3 loop: CASSLGQGYGYTF. In DNA, the CDR3 is TGTGCCAGCAGCTTAGGCCAGGGTTATGGCTACACCTTC. The full variable domain, completed using reference TRBV7-2 and TRBJ1-2, is GAGVSQSPSNKVTEKGKDVELRCDPISGHTALYWYRQSLGQGLEFLIYFQGNSAPDKSGLPSDRFSAERTGGSVSTLTIQRTQQEDSAVYLCASSLGQGYGYTFGSGTRLTVV.

This clone turned up a few times. The V and J genes are TRBV10-1 and TRBJ2-7, with 8 bases lining up with TRBD2. Per the germline V gene, CDR1 is WNHNN and CDR2 is SYGVQD (reference sequence). The CDR3 covers 17 residues. Germline trimming cut 3 bases from V and 1 base from J; bases unmatched to any gene: 11. In nucleotides, the CDR3 is TGCGCCAGCAGTGAAATAGGATGCAGCGGGGGATCCTACGAGCAGTACTTC. The encoded protein is CASSEIGCSGGSYEQYF.

There are a few counts of this clone. V usage is TRBV30 and J usage is TRBJ2-1; 9 bases line up with TRBD2. CDR1 is GTSNPN, CDR2 SVGIG, per germline (reference sequence). Trimming removed 3 bases from V and 4 bases from J; junction bases left unmatched: 13. CDR3 length: 17 residues. The CDR3: CAWRPSWGGGAYNEQFF. The CDR3 DNA is TGTGCCTGGAGGCCCTCGTGGGGCGGGGGGGCATACAATGAGCAGTTCTTC.

This clone was seen once. The CDR3 region has the DNA TGTGCCATCAGTGGTAGCTCCTACGAGCAGTACTTC. Amino acid sequence: CAISGSSYEQYF. The chain carries TRBV10-3 and TRBJ2-5; D is unclear. The DNA end favors TRBJ2-7, so the J call may be wrong. This CDR3 has 12 residues. Germline V gene sequence: CDR1 ENHRY, CDR2 SYGVKD.

The CDR3 region has the DNA TGTGCCACCAGCAGGGCGATCGGGACAGTTAGCAATCAGCCCCAGCATTTT. It codes for CATSRAIGTVSNQPQHF. The chain uses TRBV15 and TRBJ1-5; 7 bases match TRBD1. Germline V gene sequence: CDR1 LNHNV, CDR2 YYDKDF (reference sequence). V was clipped by 3 bases and J by 0 bases; unmatched bases: 8. There are 17 residues in the CDR3.